This TCR beta chain is drawn from a study of a mutant IDH1 vaccine in newly diagnosed glioma. Study-level information: Patients had eight vaccinations, in weeks 1, 3, 5, 7, 11, 15, 19 and 23. The study started vaccination 4-6 weeks after radiotherapy alone, or with temozolomide cycles. Treated patients, averaging roughly 40 years, were roughly 62% male and around 40% female. Previous treatment comprised radiotherapy, temozolomide, or both, mostly both.

Stated time point: week 5, during vaccination. Mutant IDH1 20-mer peptide, at 300 ug, made up each vaccine dose, with topical imiquimod. TCRdb's table, derived via immunoSEQ multiplex PCR, lists solely in-frame clones and lacks some. The profile shows just under 80,000 clones, roughly 90% of them singletons. As concerns this clone: Its antigen is not identified.

The V and J ends lost 6 bases and 6 bases, in that order; junction bases with no gene match: 11. The CDR3 is 14 residues long. Germline CDR1 SQVTM, CDR2 ANQGSEA. The sample was PBMCs, taken from a glioma patient whose treatment included an IDH1 peptide vaccine. The receptor comes from a woman in her forties or fifties with glioma. The gene calls are TRBV29-1 and TRBJ2-7; TRBD2 matches at 10 bases. The CDR3 protein is CSVTSLAGATEQYF. In nucleotides, the CDR3 is TGCAGCGTCACTTCTCTAGCGGGAGCCACCGAGCAGTACTTC.